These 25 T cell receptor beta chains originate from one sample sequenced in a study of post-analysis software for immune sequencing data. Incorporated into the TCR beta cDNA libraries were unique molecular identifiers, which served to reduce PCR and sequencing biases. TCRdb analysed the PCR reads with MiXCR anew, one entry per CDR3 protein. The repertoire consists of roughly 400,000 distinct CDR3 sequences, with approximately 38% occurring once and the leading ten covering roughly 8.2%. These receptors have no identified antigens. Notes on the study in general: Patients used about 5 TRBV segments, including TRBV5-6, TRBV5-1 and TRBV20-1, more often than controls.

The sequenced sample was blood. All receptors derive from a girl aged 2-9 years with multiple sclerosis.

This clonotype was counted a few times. CDR3 loop: CAISDEETQYF. The CDR3 nucleotides read TGTGCCATCAGTGACGAAGAGACCCAGTACTTC. The J gene is TRBJ2-5, the V gene TRBV10-3; no firm D call. The V gene lost 3 bases and the J gene lost 3 bases, with 2 bases spanning the gap. The CDR3 is 11 residues long. Germline lookup yields CDR1 ENHRY and CDR2 SYGVKD.

The CDR3 reads CSARVQGTQYF. The CDR3, as DNA: TGCAGTGCTAGGGTACAGGGAACGCAGTATTTT. V usage is TRBV20-1 and J usage is TRBJ2-3; tentative D call: TRBD1 (6 bases). Trimming took 3 bases from V and 9 from J, leaving 10 bases between them. Germline V lookup: CDR1 DFQATT, CDR2 SNEGSKA (reference sequence). The length of the CDR3 is 11 residues.

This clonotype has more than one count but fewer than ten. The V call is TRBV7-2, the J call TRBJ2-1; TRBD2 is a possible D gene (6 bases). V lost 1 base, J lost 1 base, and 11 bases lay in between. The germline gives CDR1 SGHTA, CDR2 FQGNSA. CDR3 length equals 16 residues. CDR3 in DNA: TGTGCCAGCAGCTTAGTGGGCGGGGCTTCCTACAATGAGCAGTTCTTC. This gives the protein CASSLVGGASYNEQFF.

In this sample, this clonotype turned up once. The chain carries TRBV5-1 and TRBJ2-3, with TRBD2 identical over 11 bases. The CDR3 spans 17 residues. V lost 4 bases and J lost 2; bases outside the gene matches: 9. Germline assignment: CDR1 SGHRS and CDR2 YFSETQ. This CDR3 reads CASSPGVAGGITDTQYF. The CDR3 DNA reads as TGCGCCAGCAGCCCCGGTGTAGCGGGGGGGATCACAGATACGCAGTATTTT.

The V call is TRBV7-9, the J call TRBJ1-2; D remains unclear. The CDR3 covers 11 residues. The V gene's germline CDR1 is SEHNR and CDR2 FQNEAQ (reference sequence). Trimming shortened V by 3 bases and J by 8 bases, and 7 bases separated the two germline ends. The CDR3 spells CASSFAGGYTF. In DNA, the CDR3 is TGTGCCAGCAGCTTTGCGGGGGGCTACACCTTC.

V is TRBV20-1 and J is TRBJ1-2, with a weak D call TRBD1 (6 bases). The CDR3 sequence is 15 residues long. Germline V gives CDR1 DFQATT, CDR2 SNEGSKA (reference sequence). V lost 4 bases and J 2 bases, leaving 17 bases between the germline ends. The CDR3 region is CSAIFEGHLNYGYTF. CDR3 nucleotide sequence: TGCAGTGCTATCTTTGAGGGACATCTCAACTATGGCTACACCTTC.

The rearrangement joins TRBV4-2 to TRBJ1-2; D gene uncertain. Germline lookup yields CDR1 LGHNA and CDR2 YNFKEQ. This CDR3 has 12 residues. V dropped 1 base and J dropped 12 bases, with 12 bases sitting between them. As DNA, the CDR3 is TGTGCCAGCAGCCAAGGGGCAGGCGGCCACACCTTC. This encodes CASSQGAGGHTF.

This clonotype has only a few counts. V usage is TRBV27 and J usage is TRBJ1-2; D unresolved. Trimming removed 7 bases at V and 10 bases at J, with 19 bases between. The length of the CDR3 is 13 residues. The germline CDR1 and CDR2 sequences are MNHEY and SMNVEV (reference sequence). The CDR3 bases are TGTGCCAGCACCACGACGGGAGCCCTCGACTACACCTTC. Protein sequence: CASTTTGALDYTF.

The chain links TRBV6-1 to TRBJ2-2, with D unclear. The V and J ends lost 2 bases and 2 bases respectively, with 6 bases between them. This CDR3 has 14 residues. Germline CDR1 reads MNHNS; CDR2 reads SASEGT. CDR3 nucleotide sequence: TGTGCCAGCAGTGAATTCCTCAACACCGGGGAGCTGTTTTTT. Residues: CASSEFLNTGELFF.

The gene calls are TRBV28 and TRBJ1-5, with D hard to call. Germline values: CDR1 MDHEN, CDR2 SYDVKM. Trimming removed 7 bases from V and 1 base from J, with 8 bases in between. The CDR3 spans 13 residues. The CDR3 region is CASNVGSNQPQHF. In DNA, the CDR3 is TGTGCCAGCAACGTAGGGAGCAATCAGCCCCAGCATTTT. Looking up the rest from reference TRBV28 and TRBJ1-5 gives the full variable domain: DVKVTQSSRYLVKRTGEKVFLECVQDMDHENMFWYRQDPGLGLRLIYFSYDVKMKEKGDIPEGYSVSREKKERFSLILESASTNQTSMYLCASNVGSNQPQHFGDGTRLSIL.

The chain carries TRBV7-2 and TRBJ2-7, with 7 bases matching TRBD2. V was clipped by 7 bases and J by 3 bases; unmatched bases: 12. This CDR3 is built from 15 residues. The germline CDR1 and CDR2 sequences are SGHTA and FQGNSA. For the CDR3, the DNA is TGTGCCAGCACCGCCCGGAGCGGGGTTGGCTACGAGCAGTACTTC. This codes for CASTARSGVGYEQYF.

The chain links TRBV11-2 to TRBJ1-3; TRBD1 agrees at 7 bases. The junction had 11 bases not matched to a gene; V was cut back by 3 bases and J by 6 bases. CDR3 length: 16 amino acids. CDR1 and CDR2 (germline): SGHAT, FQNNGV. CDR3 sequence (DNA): TGTGCCAGCAGCTTCCCCCCGGGACAGCGTGAAAACACCATATATTTT. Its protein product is CASSFPPGQRENTIYF.

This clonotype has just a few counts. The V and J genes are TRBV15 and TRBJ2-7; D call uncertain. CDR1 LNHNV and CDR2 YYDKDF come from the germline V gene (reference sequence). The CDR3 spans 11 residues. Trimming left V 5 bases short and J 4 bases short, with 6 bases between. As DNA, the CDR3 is TGTGCCACCAGCGGAAATTACGAGCAGTACTTC. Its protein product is CATSGNYEQYF.

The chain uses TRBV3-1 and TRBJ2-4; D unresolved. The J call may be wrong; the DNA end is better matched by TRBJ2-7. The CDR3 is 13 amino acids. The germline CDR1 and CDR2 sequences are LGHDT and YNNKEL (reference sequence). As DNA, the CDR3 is TGTGCCAGCAGCCACCTCGAGAAACACGAGCAGTACTTC. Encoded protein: CASSHLEKHEQYF.

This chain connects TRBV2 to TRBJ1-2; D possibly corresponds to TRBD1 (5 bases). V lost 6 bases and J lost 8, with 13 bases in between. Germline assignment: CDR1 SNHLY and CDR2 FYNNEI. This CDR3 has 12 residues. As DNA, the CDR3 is TGTGCCAGCAGACCGGACACCGGGGGCTACACCTTC. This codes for CASRPDTGGYTF. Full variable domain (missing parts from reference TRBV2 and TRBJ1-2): EPEVTQTPSHQVTQMGQEVILRCVPISNHLYFYWYRQILGQKVEFLVSFYNNEISEKSEIFDDQFSVERPDGSNFTLKIRSTKLEDSAMYFCASRPDTGGYTFGSGTRLTVV.

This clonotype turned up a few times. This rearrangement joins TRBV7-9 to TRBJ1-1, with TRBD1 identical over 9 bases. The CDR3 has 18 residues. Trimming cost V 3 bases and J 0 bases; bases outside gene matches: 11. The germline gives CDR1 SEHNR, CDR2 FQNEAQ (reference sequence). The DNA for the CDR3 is TGTGCCAGCAGCTTGACACGGACAGGGGCTATTATGAACACTGAAGCTTTCTTT. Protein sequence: CASSLTRTGAIMNTEAFF. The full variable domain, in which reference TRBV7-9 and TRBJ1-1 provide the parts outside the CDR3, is DTGVSQNPRHKITKRGQNVTFRCDPISEHNRLYWYRQTLGQGPEFLTYFQNEAQLEKSRLLSDRFSAERPKGSFSTLEIQRTEQGDSAMYLCASSLTRTGAIMNTEAFFGQGTRLTVV.

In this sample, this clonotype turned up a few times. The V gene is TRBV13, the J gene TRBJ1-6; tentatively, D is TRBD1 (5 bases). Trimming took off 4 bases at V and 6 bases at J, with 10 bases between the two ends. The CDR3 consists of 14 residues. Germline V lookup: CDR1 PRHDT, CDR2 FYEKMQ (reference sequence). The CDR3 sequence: CASSYGHSNSPLHF. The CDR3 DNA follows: TGTGCCAGCAGCTACGGACATTCTAATTCACCCCTCCACTTT.

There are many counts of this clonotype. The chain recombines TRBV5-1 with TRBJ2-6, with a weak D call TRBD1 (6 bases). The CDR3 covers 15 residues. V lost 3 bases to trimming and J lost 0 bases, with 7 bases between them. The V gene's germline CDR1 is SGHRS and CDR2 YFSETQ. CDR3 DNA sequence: TGCGCCAGCAGCTACAGGGACTCTGGGGCCAACGTCCTGACTTTC. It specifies CASSYRDSGANVLTF.

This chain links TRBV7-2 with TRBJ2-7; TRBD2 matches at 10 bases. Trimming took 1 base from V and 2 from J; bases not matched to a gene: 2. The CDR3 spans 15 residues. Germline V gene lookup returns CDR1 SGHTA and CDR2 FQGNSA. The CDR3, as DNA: TGTGCCAGCAGCTTAGGGCTAGCGGGAGCCTACGAGCAGTACTTC. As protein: CASSLGLAGAYEQYF.

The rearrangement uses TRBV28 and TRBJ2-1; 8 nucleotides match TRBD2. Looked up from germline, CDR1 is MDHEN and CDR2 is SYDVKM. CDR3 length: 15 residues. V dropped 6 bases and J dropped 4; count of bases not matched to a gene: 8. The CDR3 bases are TGTGCCAGCAGGGGCGGGGGGCCAAGTTACAATGAGCAGTTCTTC. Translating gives CASRGGGPSYNEQFF.

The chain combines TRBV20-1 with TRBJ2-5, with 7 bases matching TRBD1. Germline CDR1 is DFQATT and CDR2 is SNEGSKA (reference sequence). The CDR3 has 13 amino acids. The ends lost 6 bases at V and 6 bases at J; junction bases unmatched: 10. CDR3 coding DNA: TGCAGTGCGCAACAGGGGTCGGAGAAGACCCAGTACTTC. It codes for CSAQQGSEKTQYF.

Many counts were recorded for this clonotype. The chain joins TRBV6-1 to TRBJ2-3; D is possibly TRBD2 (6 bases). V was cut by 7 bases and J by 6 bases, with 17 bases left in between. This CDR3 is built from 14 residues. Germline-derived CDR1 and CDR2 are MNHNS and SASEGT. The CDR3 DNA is TGTGCCAGCATCAAAACTAGCCTACCGGATACGCAGTATTTT. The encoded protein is CASIKTSLPDTQYF.

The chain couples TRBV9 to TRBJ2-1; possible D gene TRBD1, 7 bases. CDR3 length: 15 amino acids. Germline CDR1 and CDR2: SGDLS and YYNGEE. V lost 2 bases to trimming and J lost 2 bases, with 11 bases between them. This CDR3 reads CASSVQGGPYNEQFF. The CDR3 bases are TGTGCCAGCAGCGTCCAGGGGGGACCCTACAATGAGCAGTTCTTC. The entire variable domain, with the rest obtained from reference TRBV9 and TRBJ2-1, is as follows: DSGVTQTPKHLITATGQRVTLRCSPRSGDLSVYWYQQSLDQGLQFLIQYYNGEERAKGNILERFSAQQFPDLHSELNLSSLELGDSALYFCASSVQGGPYNEQFFGPGTRLTVL.

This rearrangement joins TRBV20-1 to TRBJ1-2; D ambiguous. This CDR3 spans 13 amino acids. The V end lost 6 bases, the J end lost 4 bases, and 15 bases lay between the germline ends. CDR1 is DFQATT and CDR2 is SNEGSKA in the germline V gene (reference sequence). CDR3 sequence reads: CSALRIEGYGYTF. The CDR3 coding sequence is TGCAGTGCCCTTCGTATCGAAGGCTATGGCTACACCTTC.

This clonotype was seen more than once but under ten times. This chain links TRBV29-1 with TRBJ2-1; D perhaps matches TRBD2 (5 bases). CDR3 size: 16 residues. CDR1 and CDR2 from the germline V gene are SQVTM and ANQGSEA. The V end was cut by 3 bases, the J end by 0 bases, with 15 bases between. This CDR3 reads CSVEIEAEDSYNEQFF. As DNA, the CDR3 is TGCAGCGTTGAGATTGAGGCGGAGGACTCCTACAATGAGCAGTTCTTC.